The 18 T cell receptor beta chains listed next were all sequenced from one sample in a study of human T cells and chemical hapten exposure. TCRdb ran MiXCR on the RACE reads and lists one entry per CDR3 protein. The sample shows 95,000 to 130,000 distinct CDR3 sequences, 12% of them seen only once. Described time point: patch test 1, 2 weeks after DPC sensitization. The treatment was: therapeutic diphenylcyclopropenone sensitization with weekly scalp DPC. This sample comprised whole blood, obtained in connection with sensitization to the hapten diphenylcyclopropenone (DPC). The receptors come from a woman in her 50s with alopecia areata. Some clones in this sample may be carry-over from other donors' samples.

The table lists this clonotype with many counts. V is TRBV20-1 and J is TRBJ2-5; possibly TRBD2 for D (5 bases). The germline V gene encodes CDR1 DFQATT and CDR2 SNEGSKA (reference sequence). This CDR3 comprises 13 residues. V was pared by 6 bases and J by 2 bases, with 13 bases between. CDR3 sequence reads: CSALGRTQETQYF. In DNA, the CDR3 is TGCAGTGCCCTGGGTAGGACTCAAGAGACCCAGTACTTC.

The table lists this clonotype with many counts. This chain joins TRBV7-2 and TRBJ2-7, with 7 bases matching TRBD2. The CDR3 covers 14 residues. Germline values: CDR1 SGHTA, CDR2 FQGNSA. V gave up 3 bases and J gave up 0 bases; unmatched junction bases: 2. For the CDR3, the DNA is TGTGCCAGCAGCTTGGGAGGGGCCTCCTACGAGCAGTACTTC. It is translated as CASSLGGASYEQYF.

The genes are TRBV11-2 and TRBJ2-3; D possibly corresponds to TRBD1 (5 bases). The CDR3 covers 16 residues. V dropped 4 bases and J dropped 1 base, with 15 bases sitting between them. CDR1 SGHAT and CDR2 FQNNGV come from the germline V gene. CDR3 sequence: CASSSEDRAGTDTQYF. In DNA form, the CDR3 reads TGTGCCAGCAGCTCCGAAGACAGAGCCGGCACAGATACGCAGTATTTT.

This clonotype occurred a few times. The chain carries TRBV7-9 and TRBJ2-1; D uncertain. This CDR3 has 12 amino acids. Germline loops: CDR1 SEHNR, CDR2 FQNEAQ (reference sequence). V was cut by 6 bases and J by 15 bases, with 18 bases left in between. The CDR3 coding sequence is TGTGCCAGCAGTCACTCCGGAAGGTGGCGGTTCTTC. It yields the protein CASSHSGRWRFF.

Only a few counts were recorded for this clonotype. V is TRBV28 and J is TRBJ1-6; D may be TRBD1 (5 bases). The CDR3 consists of 13 residues. Trimming took 6 bases from V and 4 from J, leaving 7 bases between them. CDR1 and CDR2 (germline): MDHEN, SYDVKM. CDR3 DNA: TGTGCCAGCAGCCGGGGGTATAATTCACCCCTCCACTTT. Protein sequence: CASSRGYNSPLHF. Looking up the rest from reference TRBV28 and TRBJ1-6 gives the full variable domain: DVKVTQSSRYLVKRTGEKVFLECVQDMDHENMFWYRQDPGLGLRLIYFSYDVKMKEKGDIPEGYSVSREKKERFSLILESASTNQTSMYLCASSRGYNSPLHFGNGTRLTVT.

The J gene is TRBJ2-2, the V gene TRBV7-2; D is undetermined. The CDR3 is 14 residues long. Trimming pared 3 bases from V and 6 bases from J, leaving 11 bases between. Germline CDR1 SGHTA, CDR2 FQGNSA. The CDR3 spells CASSFIQRAGELFF. The CDR3 DNA reads as TGTGCCAGCAGCTTCATCCAAAGGGCCGGGGAGCTGTTTTTT.

The chain combines TRBV20-1 with TRBJ2-2, with a tentative D call TRBD2 (6 bases). Trimming pared 5 bases from V and 4 bases from J, leaving 11 bases between. This CDR3 region has 13 residues. Germline V gives CDR1 DFQATT, CDR2 SNEGSKA (reference sequence). CDR3 protein: CSARREATGELFF. The CDR3 DNA reads as TGCAGTGCTCGCAGGGAGGCCACCGGGGAGCTGTTTTTT.

The chain links TRBV11-3 to TRBJ1-6, with D tentatively TRBD1 (6 bases). Trimming left V 7 bases short and J 7 bases short, with 8 bases between. The CDR3 consists of 12 residues. Germline loops: CDR1 SGHNT, CDR2 YENEEA. CDR3 in amino acids: CASTDRNSPLHF. The DNA of the CDR3 is TGTGCCAGCACCGACAGGAATTCACCCCTCCACTTT.

This sequence joins TRBV5-1 and TRBJ2-3; 8 bases agree with TRBD2. This CDR3 region has 15 residues. The germline V gene has CDR1 SGHRS and CDR2 YFSETQ. The junction had 2 bases not matched to a gene; V was cut back by 0 bases and J by 2 bases. Here the CDR3 DNA reads TGCGCCAGCAGCTTGGAACTAGCGGACACAGATACGCAGTATTTT. Protein product: CASSLELADTDTQYF.

This chain connects TRBV10-3 to TRBJ1-5; maybe TRBD1 (6 bases). Trimming shortened V by 4 bases and J by 6 bases, and 13 bases separated the two germline ends. The CDR3 sequence is 14 residues long. Germline CDR1 is ENHRY and CDR2 is SYGVKD. CDR3 DNA sequence: TGTGCCATCAGTGCCCTGGGGGCGGGTCAGCCCCAGCATTTT. Protein product: CAISALGAGQPQHF.

A few counts support this clonotype. This sequence joins TRBV10-2 and TRBJ2-1; 15 positions match TRBD2. Per germline, CDR1 WSHSY and CDR2 SAAADI. V lost 6 bases to trimming and J lost 0 bases; unmatched junction nucleotides: 3. CDR3 size: 17 residues. The CDR3 nucleotides read TGCGCCAGCAGAGGACTAGCGGGGGGGGGCTCCTACAATGAGCAGTTCTTC. The encoded protein is CASRGLAGGGSYNEQFF.

The chain couples TRBV7-6 to TRBJ2-3, with 9 nucleotides matching TRBD2. Germline assignment: CDR1 SGHVS and CDR2 FNYEAQ. The CDR3 runs 16 residues. V shed 1 base and J 5 bases; nucleotides not matched to a gene: 7. The CDR3 coding sequence is TGTGCCAGCAGCTTAGGTAGCGGGAGCAAGGGAGATACGCAGTATTTT. Translated: CASSLGSGSKGDTQYF.

In its sample, this clonotype was seen many times. The genes are TRBV20-1 and TRBJ1-5; 9 bases map to TRBD1. Trimming took 4 bases from V and 4 from J; bases not matched to a gene: 5. The CDR3 extends over 14 amino acids. Germline V CDR1 and CDR2: DFQATT, SNEGSKA (reference sequence). The CDR3 DNA follows: TGCAGTGCTACCGGGACAGGGTGGAATCAGCCCCAGCATTTT. Amino acid sequence: CSATGTGWNQPQHF.

The chain joins TRBV3-1 to TRBJ2-2, with D perhaps TRBD1 or TRBD2 (5 bases each). There are 16 residues in the CDR3. Trimming stripped 3 bases from V and 4 bases from J, with 15 bases between. Germline V lookup: CDR1 LGHDT, CDR2 YNNKEL (reference sequence). Written as DNA, the CDR3 is TGTGCCAGCAGCCATACCGGAGAGGGGCCCACCGGGGAGCTGTTTTTT. Its translation is CASSHTGEGPTGELFF.

This clonotype was observed a few times. The chain joins TRBV6-2 or TRBV6-3 to TRBJ2-7, with 9 bases that match TRBD2. V lost 5 bases and J lost 4; bases outside the gene matches: 6. Germline CDR1 MNHEY, CDR2 SVGEGT. CDR3 size: 14 residues. The CDR3 region has the DNA TGTGCCAGCAGTCACGGAAGCGGGGGGTACGAGCAGTACTTC. Its translation is CASSHGSGGYEQYF.

This clonotype was found many times. J is TRBJ2-7 and V is TRBV7-8, with TRBD1 matching over 7 bases. The CDR3 has 18 residues. Per the germline V gene, CDR1 is SGHVS and CDR2 is FQNEAQ. Trimming removed 1 base from V and 3 bases from J; junction bases left unmatched: 15. The CDR3 sequence: CASSLVMLPQGSSYEQYF. CDR3 bases: TGTGCCAGCAGCTTAGTAATGTTGCCACAGGGGTCGAGCTACGAGCAGTACTTC.

The chain has TRBV18 and TRBJ2-7; 8 bases are a match to TRBD2. The CDR3 sequence is 14 residues long. J was trimmed by 6 bases and V by 3 bases; bases with no gene match: 7. Germline lookup yields CDR1 KGHSH and CDR2 LQKENI. For the CDR3, the DNA is TGTGCCAGCTCACCTAGCGGGATTTGGAGCGAGCAGTACTTC. This codes for CASSPSGIWSEQYF.

This clonotype was seen at least ten times. The chain has TRBV3-1 and TRBJ2-6; perhaps TRBD2 as D (6 bases). Germline V lookup: CDR1 LGHDT, CDR2 YNNKEL (reference sequence). The CDR3 totals 15 residues. The CDR3 loop reads CASVFSGSGANVLTF. The CDR3 DNA sequence: TGTGCTAGCGTTTTTAGCGGCTCTGGGGCCAACGTCCTGACTTTC.